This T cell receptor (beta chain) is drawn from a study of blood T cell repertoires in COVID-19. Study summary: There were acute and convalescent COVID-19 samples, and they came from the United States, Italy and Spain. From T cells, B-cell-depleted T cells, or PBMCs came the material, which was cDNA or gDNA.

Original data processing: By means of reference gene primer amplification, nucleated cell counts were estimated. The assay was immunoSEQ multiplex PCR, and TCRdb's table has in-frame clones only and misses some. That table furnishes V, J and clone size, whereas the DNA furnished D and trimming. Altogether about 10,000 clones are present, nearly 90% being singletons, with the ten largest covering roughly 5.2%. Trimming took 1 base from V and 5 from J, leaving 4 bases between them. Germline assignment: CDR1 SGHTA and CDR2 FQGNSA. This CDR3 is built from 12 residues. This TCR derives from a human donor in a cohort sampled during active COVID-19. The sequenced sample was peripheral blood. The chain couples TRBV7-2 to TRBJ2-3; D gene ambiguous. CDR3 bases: TGTGCCAGCAGCTTAGTCGGAGATACGCAGTATTTT. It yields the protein CASSLVGDTQYF.